This T cell receptor (beta chain) was identified in a study of cytomegalovirus exposure and HLA in healthy donors (dated by TCRdb to 2016 to 2017). Describing the broader study: An earlier analysis of approximately 590 of the donors reported about 290 Gb of sequence data and roughly 100 million unique TCR beta sequences from about 200 million T cells. In a later analysis, previously published TCR beta repertoires from fewer than 750 donors were re-analyzed and high-resolution HLA genotyping was added so that TCR occurrence patterns could be studied. An earlier analysis of some 500 of the donors used high-throughput TCR beta sequencing to judge whether each TCR beta V gene segment behaved as functional or pseudogenic. Alongside the repertoire data, information on donor age, sex, ethnicity and CMV serostatus was compiled. Across approximately 400 genotyped donors of the cohort, an average of about 240,000 unique TCR beta nucleotide sequences per donor were sequenced, and approximately 17% of those sequences were non-productive. Roughly 5 DR-DQ haplotypes were treated as single units for association and clustering because of strong linkage in the cohort. Genome-wide SNP genotypes for about 65% of the 666 donors were used in a later genetic analysis, which treated that subset as a discovery cohort. The aim of the study was to test whether cataloging public T cell receptors could identify signatures of past pathogen exposure. High-throughput TCR immunosequencing, statistical association of individual TCRs with disease status, and machine learning were combined to predict cytomegalovirus infection status. Every repertoire in the discovery cohort had been generated on one and the same sequencing platform. In addition to the first cohort of around 670 subjects, a separate validation cohort of approximately 120 different subjects was used. The number of typed donors differed by locus: about 629-640 for A, B, C, DRB1 and DQB1; 500 to 550 for DQA1; approximately 600 for DPA1; and around 470 for DPB1. Using immunosequencing, the study profiled T cell repertoires from roughly 650 subjects and related those repertoires to cytomegalovirus serostatus. Of the approximately 400 genotyped donors, 75% to 85% were placed in the genetic ancestry cluster associated with self-reported Caucasian donors. In the later analysis, no new phenotypic data were used to find candidate immune exposures; instead, reliance was placed on TCR beta sequences and their occurrence across donors. An early release covering over 500 HLA-typed donors comprised about 290 gigabases of sequencing data and tens of millions of unique TCR sequences. HLA typing included class I and class II loci at four-digit resolution.

Libraries were built with the immunoSEQ multiplex PCR assay. For the multiplex PCR, a mixture combining 60 forward primers for TCR Vbeta segments and 13 reverse primers for TCR Jbeta segments was used. Amplification of the CDR3 region of rearranged TCR beta genes was performed with a multiplex PCR assay on genomic DNA. Amplified TCR beta libraries were sequenced as 87-base-pair reads on the Illumina HiSeq System. The original pipeline was this. A later analysis tallied tens of millions of unique TCR beta chains across the 650 to 750 repertoires, and some 10 million of those chains were shared by two or more donors. A nearest-neighbor algorithm error-corrected the raw reads and collapsed the reads into unique sequences, merging closely related sequences to remove PCR and sequencing errors. CDR3 sequences were aligned to IMGT reference sequences to assign V, D and J gene segments. Each retained sequence needed at least a six-nucleotide match to both a V gene segment and a J gene segment. Rearrangements were classified as productive when the CDR3 lacked stop codons and remained in frame with V and J, and all other rearrangements were classified as non-productive. CDR3 was defined by IMGT convention, running from the second conserved V-encoded cysteine to the conserved J-encoded phenylalanine. The earlier analysis of some 550 of the donors excluded any sequence lacking an unambiguous match to a single V gene segment. An earlier analysis of a few hundred of the donors called V segments functional above 56.7% productive rearrangements and segregating when the between-donor standard deviation exceeded 5%. A statistical classification framework was developed to diagnose cytomegalovirus status using the catalog of TCR beta chain sequences. V and J gene assignment, in a later analysis, came from comparing TCR nucleotide sequences with IMGT/GENE-DB human TR gene sequences. The TCRdist pipeline was used in a later analysis to assign CDR3 sequences and most-parsimonious VDJ recombination scenarios. A later analysis defined each TCR beta chain by its CDR3 amino acid sequence plus V-gene family, and excluded reads lacking a unique V-gene family. A later analysis removed 500 to 650 highly shared, low-generation-probability nucleotide sequences to deal with suspected cross-contamination and a sequencing artifact. In a later analysis, a clonal expansion index was calculated for each public chain from normalized within-repertoire ranks of inferred template counts. In a later analysis, generation probabilities were computed using a VDJ recombination model fitted to out-of-frame rearrangements, and the results were checked against IGoR. In a later analysis, hypergeometric tests were used to score TCR-TCR, TCR-HLA and TCR-CMV co-occurrence, with a repertoire-size bias correction applied to TCR pairs. False discovery rates were estimated in a later analysis by permuting HLA or CMV assignments 20 times. In a later analysis, co-occurring TCRs were grouped with DBSCAN, and TCRdist sequence similarity was added when clustering was performed within HLA-allele-positive subsets. For co-occurrence clustering, repertoires with fewer than 30,000 or more than 120,000 public chains were excluded, along with a handful of repertoires with anomalous nucleotide sharing. The source is immuneACCESS, and TCRdb retained only in-frame sequences with V and J called. Part of the clones is not carried over; for the studies checked, unresolved V genes explain less than half of this, and the remainder is unexplained. The DNA was the basis for D and trimming; V, J and clone size are from that table. The table for this sample lists over 95,000 clones; about three quarters of them were counted only once. The biggest ten clones account for roughly 3% of the sample.

On the study overall, not on this receptor specifically: It was suggested by the authors that the approach could potentially be generalized to other disease states and immunological phenotypes. V-gene and J-gene trimming of TCR beta chains was associated with a missense DCLRE1C variant in a later genetic analysis, and the association was replicated in an independent cohort. Compared with equally common non-associated chains, HLA-associated TCR beta chains in a later analysis were more clonally expanded and had lower generation probabilities. In a later analysis, more than 15,000 TCR beta sequences were associated with specific HLA alleles at a false discovery rate of 0.05. Most TCR sequences were seen in very few donors, while some public TCRs were found in many individuals. A later analysis reported that several top co-occurrence clusters appeared linked to parvovirus B19, influenza, CMV and Epstein-Barr virus. The classifier was reported to diagnose cytomegalovirus status with high specificity and sensitivity in both the original cohort and the validation cohort. In a later analysis, the rate of TCR association differed among HLA loci, with DRB1 alleles having the most associated TCRs and HLA-C alleles having the fewest. A further reported finding was that TCR beta sequences accurately predicted the HLA-A and HLA-B alleles for most subjects in the first cohort. The study listed over 150 TCR beta chains as associated with cytomegalovirus. Roughly uniform sequencing depth across donors was assumed in presence/absence analyses, although this assumption may not hold. A few of the identified cytomegalovirus-associated TCR beta chains were confirmed in vitro to be specific for cytomegalovirus antigens. A cluster of highly shared sequence variants was judged likely to represent a technical artifact of the sequencing pipeline. According to a later analysis, most CMV-associated TCR beta chains appeared to be HLA-restricted, and the HLA associations seemed to be driven largely by CMV exposure. Correlated functional status among segregating V segments might be attributable to linkage disequilibrium, but an unknown experimental factor could not be ruled out. Immune exposure information for the cohort was limited to CMV serostatus. In this cohort, only TCR beta chains were sequenced, and detectable features were limited by the absence of alpha or paired-chain data. A later genetic analysis reported fewer N-insertions in productive TCRs among donors in an Asian-associated ancestry cluster than the roughly 620-donor mean. Because HLA typing was unavailable for some donors at each locus, only the typed subset was used in association tests. Roughly 15 rarely observed V segments, including chromosome 9 orphons, were excluded from the earlier analysis of 550 to 700 of the donors because counts were too low. When HLA alleles, especially DR and DQ, strongly co-occurred, attributing TCR associations to individual alleles was difficult. Broadly in line with IMGT annotations, most TCR beta V segments showed up in productive rearrangements about 90% or about 30% of the time in an earlier analysis of 450 to 750 of the donors. Some IMGT-functional V segments, including TRBV6-2 and TRBV6-3, could not be distinguished by the 87-base-pair reads and were therefore excluded.

Including cysteine and phenylalanine, the CDR3 has 16 amino acids. Solely the CDR3 DNA is kept, with 48 bases framed from the first base. The germline V gene encodes CDR1 PRHDT and CDR2 FYEKMQ (reference sequence). The V end gives up 3 bases and the J end 7 bases, leaving 9 bases in the junction not matched to a gene. A note on this clone: Its antigen is unknown. The input lacks base qualities; no much larger clone sits a single base away.

The cohort was made up of under 800 healthy bone marrow donors. Cohort members were all nominally healthy when sampled, although unrecorded immune exposures were likely present. The donor was CMV seronegative and belonged to the group of 352 seronegative cohort members. Each donor provided a peripheral blood sample, and peripheral blood mononuclear cells were used for TCR beta sequencing. Genomic DNA was extracted from the blood cell samples with the Qiagen DNeasy Blood Extraction Kit. The rearranged chain carries TRBV13 and TRBJ1-2, and 12 junction bases match TRBD1. This TCR was recovered from a female donor in good health and CMV-seronegative. The sample consisted of PBMCs. CDR3 sequence: CASSFGTGGALGGYTF. The sequenced DNA: TGTGCCAGCAGCTTCGGGACAGGGGGCGCCTTAGGTGGCTACACCTTC.